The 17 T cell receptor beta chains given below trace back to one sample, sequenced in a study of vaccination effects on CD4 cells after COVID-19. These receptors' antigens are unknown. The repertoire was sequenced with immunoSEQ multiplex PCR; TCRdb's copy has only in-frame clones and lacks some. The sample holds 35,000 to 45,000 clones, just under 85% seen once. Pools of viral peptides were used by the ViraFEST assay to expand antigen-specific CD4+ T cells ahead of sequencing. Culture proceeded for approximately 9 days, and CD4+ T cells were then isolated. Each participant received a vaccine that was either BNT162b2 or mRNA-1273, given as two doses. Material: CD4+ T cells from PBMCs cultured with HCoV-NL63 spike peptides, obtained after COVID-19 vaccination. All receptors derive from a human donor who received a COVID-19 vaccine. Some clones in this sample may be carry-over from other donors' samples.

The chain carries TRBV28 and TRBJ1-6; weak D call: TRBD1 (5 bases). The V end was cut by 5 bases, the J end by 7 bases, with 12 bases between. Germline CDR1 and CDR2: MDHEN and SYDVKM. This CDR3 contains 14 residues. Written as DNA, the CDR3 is TGTGCCAGCAGTGGGGCGGGCGGGAATTCACCCCTCCACTTT. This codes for CASSGAGGNSPLHF.

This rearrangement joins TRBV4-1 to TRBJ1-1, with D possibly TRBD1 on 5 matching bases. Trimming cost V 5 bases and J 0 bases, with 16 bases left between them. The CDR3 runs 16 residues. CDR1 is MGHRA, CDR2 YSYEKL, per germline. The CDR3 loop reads CASSEGRGTLNTEAFF. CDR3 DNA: TGCGCCAGCAGCGAAGGTCGAGGGACCTTGAACACTGAAGCTTTCTTT.

DNA for the CDR3: TGTGCCAGCAGTGAGCTCACTGAAGCTTTCTTT. Translation: CASSELTEAFF. The chain carries TRBV2 and TRBJ1-1; D gene ambiguous. The CDR3 has 11 amino acids. Trimming removed 3 bases from V and 4 bases from J, with 3 bases in between. Germline V gene sequence: CDR1 SNHLY, CDR2 FYNNEI. Full variable domain (remainder filled in from reference TRBV2 and TRBJ1-1): EPEVTQTPSHQVTQMGQEVILRCVPISNHLYFYWYRQILGQKVEFLVSFYNNEISEKSEIFDDQFSVERPDGSNFTLKIRSTKLEDSAMYFCASSELTEAFFGQGTRLTVV.

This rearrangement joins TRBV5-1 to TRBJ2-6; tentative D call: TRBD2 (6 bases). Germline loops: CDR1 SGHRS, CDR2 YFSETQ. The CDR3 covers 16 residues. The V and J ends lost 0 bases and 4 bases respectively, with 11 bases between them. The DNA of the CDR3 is TGCGCCAGCAGCTTGGGGGGGGTTTCCGGGGCCAACGTCCTGACTTTC. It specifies CASSLGGVSGANVLTF.

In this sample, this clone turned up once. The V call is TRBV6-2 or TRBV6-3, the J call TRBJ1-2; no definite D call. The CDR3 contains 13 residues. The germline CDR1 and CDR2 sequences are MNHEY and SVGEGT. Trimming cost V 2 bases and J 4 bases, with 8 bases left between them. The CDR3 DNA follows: TGTGCCAGCAGTTACCGGACGGTCTATGGCTACACCTTC. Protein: CASSYRTVYGYTF.

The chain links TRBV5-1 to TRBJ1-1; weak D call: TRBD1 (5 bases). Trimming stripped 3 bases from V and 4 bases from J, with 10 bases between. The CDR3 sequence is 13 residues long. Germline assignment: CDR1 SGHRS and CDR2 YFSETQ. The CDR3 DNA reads TGCGCCAGCAGCTCAGAGGGGATCACTGAAGCTTTCTTT. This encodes CASSSEGITEAFF. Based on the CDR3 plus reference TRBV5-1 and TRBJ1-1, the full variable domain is KAGVTQTPRYLIKTRGQQVTLSCSPISGHRSVSWYQQTPGQGLQFLFEYFSETQRNKGNFPGRFSGRQFSNSRSEMNVSTLELGDSALYLCASSSEGITEAFFGQGTRLTVV.

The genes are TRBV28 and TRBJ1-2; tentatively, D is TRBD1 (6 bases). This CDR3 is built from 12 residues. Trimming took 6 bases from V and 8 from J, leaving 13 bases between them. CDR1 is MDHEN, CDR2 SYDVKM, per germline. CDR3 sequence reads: CASRTTGKGYTF. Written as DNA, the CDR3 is TGTGCCAGCAGGACAACAGGGAAAGGCTACACCTTC.

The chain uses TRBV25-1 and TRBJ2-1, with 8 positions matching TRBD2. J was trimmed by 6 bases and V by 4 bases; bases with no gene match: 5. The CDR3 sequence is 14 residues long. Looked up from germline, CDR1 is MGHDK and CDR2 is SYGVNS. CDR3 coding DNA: TGTGCCAGCAGTGTGGCGGGGGGCCTCAATGAGCAGTTCTTC. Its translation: CASSVAGGLNEQFF.

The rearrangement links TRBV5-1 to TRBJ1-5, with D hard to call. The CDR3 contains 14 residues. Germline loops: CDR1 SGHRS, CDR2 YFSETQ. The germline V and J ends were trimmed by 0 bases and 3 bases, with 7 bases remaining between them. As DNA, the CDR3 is TGCGCCAGCAGCTTGGACAGCGCCAATCAGCCCCAGCATTTT. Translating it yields CASSLDSANQPQHF.

CDR3 coding DNA: TGTGCCAGCAGCTTCGGACTAGCGACCGATACGCAGTATTTT. Translated, it gives CASSFGLATDTQYF. The genes are TRBV7-2 and TRBJ2-3; 9 bases are shared with TRBD2. In germline, CDR1 is SGHTA, CDR2 FQGNSA. With V trimmed by 3 bases and J by 6 bases, 4 bases remained unmatched. This CDR3 spans 14 amino acids.

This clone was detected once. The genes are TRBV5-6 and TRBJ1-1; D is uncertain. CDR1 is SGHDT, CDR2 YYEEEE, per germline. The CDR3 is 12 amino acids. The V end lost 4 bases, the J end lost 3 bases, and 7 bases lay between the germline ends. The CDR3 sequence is CASSHTDTEAFF. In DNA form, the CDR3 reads TGTGCCAGCAGCCACACGGACACTGAAGCTTTCTTT.

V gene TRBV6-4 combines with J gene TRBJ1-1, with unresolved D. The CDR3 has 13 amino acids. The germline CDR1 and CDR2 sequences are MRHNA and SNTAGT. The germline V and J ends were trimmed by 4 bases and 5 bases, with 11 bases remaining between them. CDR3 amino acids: CASSALAGTEAFF. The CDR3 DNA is TGTGCCAGCAGTGCTCTAGCGGGTACTGAAGCTTTCTTT.

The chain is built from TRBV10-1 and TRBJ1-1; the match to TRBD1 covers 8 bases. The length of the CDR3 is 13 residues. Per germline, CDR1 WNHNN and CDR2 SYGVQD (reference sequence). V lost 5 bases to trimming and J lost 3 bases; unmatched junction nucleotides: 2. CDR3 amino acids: CASSKDRDTEAFF. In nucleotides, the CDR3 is TGCGCCAGCAGTAAGGACAGGGACACTGAAGCTTTCTTT.

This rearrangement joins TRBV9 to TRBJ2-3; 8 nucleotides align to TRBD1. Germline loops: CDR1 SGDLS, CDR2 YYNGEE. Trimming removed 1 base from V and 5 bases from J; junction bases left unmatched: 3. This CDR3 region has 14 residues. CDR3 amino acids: CASSVQGAKDTQYF. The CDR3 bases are TGTGCCAGCAGCGTACAGGGGGCAAAAGATACGCAGTATTTT.

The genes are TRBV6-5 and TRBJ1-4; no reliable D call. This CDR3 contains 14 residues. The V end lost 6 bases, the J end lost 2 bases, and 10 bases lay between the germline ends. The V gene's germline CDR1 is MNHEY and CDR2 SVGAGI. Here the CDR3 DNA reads TGTGCCAGCAGGTCCGGAGTCACTAATGAAAAACTGTTTTTT. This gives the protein CASRSGVTNEKLFF.

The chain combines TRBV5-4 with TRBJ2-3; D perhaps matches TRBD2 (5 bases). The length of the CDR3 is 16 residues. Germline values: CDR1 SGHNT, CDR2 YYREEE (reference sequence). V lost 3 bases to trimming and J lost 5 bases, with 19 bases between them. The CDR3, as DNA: TGTGCCAGCAGCTATAACGGACTCGTTAGTGGAGATACGCAGTATTTT. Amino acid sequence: CASSYNGLVSGDTQYF.

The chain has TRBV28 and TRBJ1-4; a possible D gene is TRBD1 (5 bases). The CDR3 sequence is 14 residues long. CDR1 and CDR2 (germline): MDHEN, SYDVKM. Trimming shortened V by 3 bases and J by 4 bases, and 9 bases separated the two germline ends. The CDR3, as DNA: TGTGCCAGCAGTTTCCGGGGGGGTAATGAAAAACTGTTTTTT. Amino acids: CASSFRGGNEKLFF.